The 26 T cell receptor beta chains below come from one sample, sequenced in a study of blood T cell repertoires in COVID-19. The method was immunoSEQ multiplex PCR; TCRdb's version includes in-frame clones alone and lacks a portion of them. In the table there are around 130,000 clones, 65% to 85% of which are singletons. The material sequenced was peripheral blood. These receptors originate from a man between 25 and 39 years old with COVID-19, enrolled during active disease.

This chain uses TRBV25-1 with TRBJ2-1; 7 bases line up with TRBD1. Germline V CDR1 and CDR2: MGHDK, SYGVNS. V lost 8 bases, J lost 5 bases, and 15 bases stayed unmatched. The CDR3 is made up of 16 amino acids. The CDR3 sequence: CASDDLDRAKDNEQFF. In DNA form, the CDR3 reads TGTGCCAGCGATGACCTTGACAGGGCGAAAGACAATGAGCAGTTCTTC.

The V and J genes are TRBV25-1 and TRBJ1-2; the D is unclear. The CDR3 extends over 13 amino acids. CDR1 is MGHDK, CDR2 SYGVNS, per germline. Between the trimmed V and J ends, which lost 5 bases and 8 bases, there was a span of 15 bases. This CDR3 is CASSFVSGGGYTF. The CDR3 DNA reads TGTGCCAGCAGTTTTGTGTCCGGAGGGGGCTACACCTTC.

CDR3 nucleotide sequence: TGTGCCAGCAGCTTACGGGGAAATTCACCCCTCCACTTT. It codes for CASSLRGNSPLHF. V and J are TRBV7-9 and TRBJ1-6; D gene ambiguous. The CDR3 runs to 13 residues. Trimming left V 2 bases short and J 7 bases short, with 6 bases between. Germline V lookup: CDR1 SEHNR, CDR2 FQNEAQ (reference sequence).

V usage is TRBV9 and J usage is TRBJ2-5; D unclear. Between the trimmed V and J ends, which lost 0 bases and 5 bases, there was a span of 5 bases. The CDR3 covers 12 residues. The germline V gene has CDR1 SGDLS and CDR2 YYNGEE. The DNA for the CDR3 is TGTGCCAGCAGCGTAGATGCGGAGACCCAGTACTTC. Translated: CASSVDAETQYF.

The chain couples TRBV2 to TRBJ2-3; D unresolved. CDR1 is SNHLY and CDR2 is FYNNEI in the germline V gene. The germline V and J ends were trimmed by 6 bases and 2 bases, with 12 bases remaining between them. The CDR3 is 14 amino acids. The CDR3 region is CASRAGFHTDTQYF. CDR3 DNA: TGTGCCAGCAGGGCCGGGTTCCACACAGATACGCAGTATTTT.

The V and J genes are TRBV2 and TRBJ1-1, with 8 bases aligning to TRBD1. The CDR3 spans 15 residues. V was pared by 6 bases and J by 3 bases, with 9 bases of the junction left unmatched. From germline, CDR1 is SNHLY and CDR2 FYNNEI. CDR3: CASRRTGLGYTEAFF. The CDR3 region has the DNA TGTGCCAGCAGGCGGACAGGGCTTGGCTACACTGAAGCTTTCTTT.

This clone was recorded only once. V gene TRBV7-9 combines with J gene TRBJ2-5, with TRBD2 as a possible D gene (6 bases). The CDR3 has 16 amino acids. Germline CDR1 and CDR2: SEHNR and FQNEAQ (reference sequence). V was cut by 0 bases and J by 2 bases, with 13 bases left in between. The CDR3 sequence: CASSLAPGDGQETQYF. The CDR3 nucleotides are TGTGCCAGCAGCTTAGCGCCGGGAGATGGGCAAGAGACCCAGTACTTC.

The genes are TRBV28 and TRBJ2-7; D may be TRBD1 (5 bases). The CDR3 extends over 12 amino acids. The germline V gene encodes CDR1 MDHEN and CDR2 SYDVKM. V lost 6 bases and J lost 6, with 12 bases in between. This CDR3 is CASSQGRGEQYF. The CDR3 region has the DNA TGTGCCAGCAGCCAGGGTAGGGGCGAGCAGTACTTC. Full variable domain (rest looked up from reference TRBV28 and TRBJ2-7): DVKVTQSSRYLVKRTGEKVFLECVQDMDHENMFWYRQDPGLGLRLIYFSYDVKMKEKGDIPEGYSVSREKKERFSLILESASTNQTSMYLCASSQGRGEQYFGPGTRLTVT.

In its sample, this clone was seen a few times. This chain joins TRBV18 and TRBJ2-7; TRBD2 aligns across 7 bases. The CDR3 has 15 amino acids. V lost 2 bases and J lost 3; bases outside the gene matches: 7. Germline V gene lookup returns CDR1 KGHSH and CDR2 LQKENI. The CDR3 loop reads CASSPLRGSYYEQYF. Written as DNA, the CDR3 is TGTGCCAGCTCACCATTACGCGGGAGTTACTACGAGCAGTACTTC.

This chain uses TRBV11-2 with TRBJ1-2; 8 bases align to TRBD1. The CDR3 is made up of 12 amino acids. V shed 6 bases, J shed 7 bases, and the junction held 4 bases outside the gene matches. Germline V gives CDR1 SGHAT, CDR2 FQNNGV. The CDR3 nucleotides are TGTGCCAGCAGTATTGACAGGGGTGGCTACACCTTC. It is translated as CASSIDRGGYTF.

The rearrangement links TRBV10-3 to TRBJ1-3; a possible D gene is TRBD1 (6 bases). The V end was cut by 6 bases, the J end by 0 bases, with 12 bases between. The CDR3 runs 15 residues. CDR1 ENHRY and CDR2 SYGVKD come from the germline V gene. The CDR3 reads CAIRQDRISGNTIYF. The CDR3 DNA reads TGTGCCATCAGACAAGACAGGATCTCTGGAAACACCATATATTTT.

CDR3 bases: TGTGCCAGTAGTATTCTACCCGGGACAGGGGGTGAGACCCAGTACTTC. Translating it yields CASSILPGTGGETQYF. The chain links TRBV19 to TRBJ2-5; 11 bases agree with TRBD1. CDR3 length: 16 residues. Looked up from germline, CDR1 is LNHDA and CDR2 is SQIVND (reference sequence). Germline trimming cut 3 bases from V and 5 bases from J; bases unmatched to any gene: 8.

This clone was detected only once. The chain combines TRBV28 with TRBJ2-5; D uncertain. The V gene's germline CDR1 is MDHEN and CDR2 SYDVKM. This CDR3 contains 10 residues. Between the trimmed V and J ends, which lost 10 bases and 1 base, there was a span of 4 bases. The DNA for the CDR3 is TGTGCCACCCTCCAAGAGACCCAGTACTTC. Protein sequence: CATLQETQYF.

This clone was seen a handful of times. The chain joins TRBV7-9 to TRBJ1-1, with 9 positions matching TRBD1. This CDR3 region has 14 residues. CDR1 and CDR2 from the germline V gene are SEHNR and FQNEAQ (reference sequence). V lost 4 bases and J lost 3; bases outside the gene matches: 3. The CDR3 is CASSSRDRDTEAFF. CDR3 in DNA: TGTGCCAGCAGCTCCCGGGACAGGGACACTGAAGCTTTCTTT. Using reference TRBV7-9 and TRBJ1-1 for the parts outside the CDR3, the full variable domain is DTGVSQNPRHKITKRGQNVTFRCDPISEHNRLYWYRQTLGQGPEFLTYFQNEAQLEKSRLLSDRFSAERPKGSFSTLEIQRTEQGDSAMYLCASSSRDRDTEAFFGQGTRLTVV.

The V gene is TRBV27, the J gene TRBJ2-7, with TRBD2 as a possible D gene (5 bases). Germline V CDR1 and CDR2: MNHEY, SMNVEV (reference sequence). This CDR3 region has 14 residues. V dropped 3 bases and J dropped 2 bases, with 11 bases sitting between them. DNA of the CDR3: TGTGCCAGCAGTTTCTCGAGCGGAACCTACGAGCAGTACTTC. This codes for CASSFSSGTYEQYF.

The gene calls are TRBV30 and TRBJ1-5, with TRBD1 as a possible D gene (5 bases). The length of the CDR3 is 13 residues. Between the trimmed V and J ends, which lost 2 bases and 9 bases, there was a span of 14 bases. The germline gives CDR1 GTSNPN, CDR2 SVGIG (reference sequence). This CDR3 is CAWSLDGGRPQHF. As DNA, the CDR3 is TGTGCCTGGAGTTTGGACGGGGGTCGGCCCCAGCATTTT.

The chain links TRBV3-1 (or the pseudogene TRBV3-2) to TRBJ1-1, with D perhaps TRBD1 (6 bases). V dropped 4 bases and J dropped 1 base, with 10 bases sitting between them. CDR1 and CDR2 from the germline V gene are LGHDT and YNNKEL (reference sequence). This CDR3 region has 14 residues. In DNA form, the CDR3 reads TGTGCCAGCAGCCGCAGACAGGAGAACACTGAAGCTTTCTTT. This codes for CASSRRQENTEAFF.

The chain couples TRBV5-1 to TRBJ2-2; possibly TRBD2 for D (6 bases). CDR1 is SGHRS, CDR2 YFSETQ, per germline. Trimming took off 2 bases at V and 0 bases at J, with 17 bases between the two ends. CDR3 length: 18 residues. CDR3 in DNA: TGCGCCAGCAGCTTCACTTTGGGGGGAAACGCGAACACCGGGGAGCTGTTTTTT. This codes for CASSFTLGGNANTGELFF.

The genes are TRBV5-1 and TRBJ1-4, with a weak D call TRBD1 (5 bases). Trimming removed 2 bases at V and 8 bases at J, with 7 bases between. There are 12 residues in the CDR3. CDR1 and CDR2 from the germline V gene are SGHRS and YFSETQ. The CDR3 loop is CASSFAGEKLFF. CDR3 sequence (DNA): TGCGCCAGCAGCTTCGCAGGGGAAAAACTGTTTTTT.

The J gene is TRBJ1-6, the V gene TRBV28, with a weak D call TRBD1 (6 bases). CDR1 MDHEN and CDR2 SYDVKM come from the germline V gene. The V gene lost 1 base and the J gene lost 2 bases, with 9 bases spanning the gap. This CDR3 has 16 residues. The CDR3, as DNA: TGTGCCAGCAGTTTATCGGCAGGGGCCTATAATTCACCCCTCCACTTT. Translated, it gives CASSLSAGAYNSPLHF.

The chain couples TRBV9 to TRBJ2-5; TRBD1 matches 7 bases. Per the germline V gene, CDR1 is SGDLS and CDR2 is YYNGEE. The V and J ends lost 4 bases and 8 bases, in that order; junction bases with no gene match: 17. The CDR3 extends over 16 amino acids. DNA of the CDR3: TGTGCCAGCAGCCCCCGAGAGGGCCACCAGGGGGAAACCCAGTACTTC. Protein sequence: CASSPREGHQGETQYF.

The count of this clone is one. The chain combines TRBV7-9 with TRBJ2-6; D gene ambiguous. Looked up from germline, CDR1 is SEHNR and CDR2 is FQNEAQ (reference sequence). The CDR3 contains 15 residues. The V end was cut by 3 bases, the J end by 0 bases, with 6 bases between. The CDR3 protein is CASSLAPSGANVLTF. CDR3 nucleotide sequence: TGTGCCAGCAGCTTGGCCCCCTCTGGGGCCAACGTCCTGACTTTC. The whole variable domain, filled in from reference TRBV7-9 and TRBJ2-6, reads DTGVSQNPRHKITKRGQNVTFRCDPISEHNRLYWYRQTLGQGPEFLTYFQNEAQLEKSRLLSDRFSAERPKGSFSTLEIQRTEQGDSAMYLCASSLAPSGANVLTFGAGSRLTVL.

In its sample, this clone was seen many times. The CDR3 coding sequence is TGTGCCAGCAGCGGCATATTACAGGGGGCAGCGGGGTATGGCTACACCTTC. Protein sequence: CASSGILQGAAGYGYTF. This chain links TRBV5-4 with TRBJ1-2; TRBD1 matches 9 bases. The CDR3 consists of 17 residues. Germline V gene sequence: CDR1 SGHNT, CDR2 YYREEE (reference sequence). V dropped 4 bases and J dropped 5; count of bases not matched to a gene: 15.

The chain joins TRBV6-5 to TRBJ2-3; 8 bases map to TRBD2. This CDR3 spans 15 amino acids. Unmatched junction bases numbered 11, after V lost 6 bases and J lost 6 bases. CDR1 is MNHEY, CDR2 SVGAGI, per germline. CDR3 sequence (DNA): TGTGCCAGCAGGGGGCGGGAGGCTACGGGGGATACGCAGTATTTT. It is translated as CASRGREATGDTQYF.

The V call is TRBV29-1, the J call TRBJ2-7; 7 bases are a match to TRBD2. The CDR3 spans 13 residues. The V gene end was trimmed by 1 base and the J gene end by 4 bases; junction bases not matched to a gene: 4. CDR1 SQVTM and CDR2 ANQGSEA come from the germline V gene. The chain's CDR3 is CSVEVGGRYEQYF. Written as DNA, the CDR3 is TGCAGCGTTGAAGTTGGCGGGAGATACGAGCAGTACTTC.

This chain joins TRBV4-2 and TRBJ2-3; D is unresolved. The CDR3 covers 17 residues. Deletions cut 1 base from V and 0 bases from J, with 14 bases between. Germline V gene lookup returns CDR1 LGHNA and CDR2 YNFKEQ. CDR3 loop: CASSQVNRQDSTDTQYF. The CDR3 DNA reads as TGTGCCAGCAGCCAAGTAAACCGCCAGGATAGCACAGATACGCAGTATTTT.